This T cell receptor (beta chain) appears in the sequencing data of a study of blood T cells in healthy people across ages. The study, taken as a whole, reports: There was no known CMV status for donors, so expanded clonotype changes were possibly confounded. Unsorted PBMCs ruled out conclusive naive versus antigen-experienced comparison.

The CDR3 length is 16 residues. Trimming pared 1 base from V and 7 bases from J, leaving 14 bases between. Looked up from germline, CDR1 is LGHNA and CDR2 is YSLEER. This clonotype has more than one count but fewer than ten. Its cognate antigen is unknown. A sample-barcoded 5' primer and a J-beta primer mix were used in a second PCR of roughly 7 to 12 cycles. In TCRdb, the 5' RACE reads were re-called with MiXCR into one record per CDR3 protein. There are about 810,000 distinct CDR3 sequences in the sample; around 36% occur only once, and over 10% lies in the top ten. In terms of origin and age, donors were healthy Caucasian individuals from Russia aged about 6 to 90.

This chain uses TRBV4-3 with TRBJ1-6; unclear D gene. The receptor's source is a man aged 18-30 years in good health. The material sequenced was blood. CDR3 DNA: TGCGCCAGCAGCCAAGGACATCGTTCCCGGAATTCACCCCTCCACTTT. This translates into CASSQGHRSRNSPLHF.